What follows describes a single T cell receptor (beta chain). This clone's antigen is unknown. Base qualities are not at hand, and no much larger clone is one base apart. The junction shows trimming of 3 bases on V and 0 bases on J, plus 7 bases between the germline ends. CDR1 and CDR2, per the germline V gene, are SGHTA and FQGNSA. The CDR3, from cysteine to phenylalanine, totals 14 residues. Here the CDR3 DNA is all that survives: 42 bases in frame from base 1. This specimen's time point label, per the study, means: patch test 1, 2 weeks after DPC sensitization. Sample treatment or condition, as interpreted from the label and publication: therapeutic diphenylcyclopropenone sensitization with weekly scalp DPC. Blood at each patch-test visit was drawn before the patch test was applied. Eligible patients were aged 18 to 70, diagnosed with alopecia, deemed suitable for DPC therapy, and excluded if pregnant. Total RNA was extracted from unfractionated whole blood that had been collected in Tempus Blood RNA tubes.

The sample originates from a study of human T cells and chemical hapten exposure (dated by TCRdb to about 2021). In the study overall: For sensitization, 2% DPC in acetone was applied to an approximately 2 cm by approximately 2 cm area of upper inner arm skin. Weekly therapeutic DPC doses were additionally applied to the scalp of patients throughout the approximately 25-week study period. Patch testing on the upper back used Finn chambers containing 0.01% DPC, with scoring done after 6 days according to International Contact Dermatitis Research Group standards. The mostly female patient cohort included alopecia areata with under or over 50% scalp involvement, alopecia totalis and alopecia universalis. Libraries were pooled for sequencing, and variation in per-sample TCR yields was attributed mainly to small differences in library volumes within the pool. Peripheral blood TCR repertoire changes were tracked in vivo in alopecia patients during primary and secondary sensitization to the hapten diphenylcyclopropenone (DPC). Patient blood was sampled pre-sensitization (week 0) and at 2, 6 and about 24 weeks after DPC sensitization. Twenty-nine alopecia patients provided blood for TCR sequencing at one to four time points (pre-sensitization, 2, 6 and 24 weeks).

On the study overall, not on this receptor specifically: Repeated subsampling changed both the strength of the expansion versus patch-test correlation and the threshold at which the correlation became significant. Patch test score was positively correlated with the number of PT1 expanded TCRs, with significance at thresholds 8, 16 and 32 but not at 4. Compared with pre-sensitization or healthy control sets, expanded TCRs formed significantly more large CDR3 similarity clusters, which is consistent with antigen-driven responses. The number of TCRs above 1 in 1000 frequency did not change with DPC sensitization; there was no evidence of global repertoire structure alterations. Alopecia, a presumed autoimmune disease, was present in all patients, so the immune response of the patients might differ from that of healthy individuals.

The library was generated by RACE. This sample was sequenced with a NextSeq 500. Library preparation attached unique molecular identifiers to individual cDNA molecules for quantitative, reproducible TCR counting. Each blood RNA sample was used to sequence both TCR alpha and TCR beta chains. From the authors' description of their analysis: Samples had a median of about 96,000 TCRs, with a range from about 20,000 to 690,600. V, J and CDR3 annotation of the TCR reads was performed with the Decombinator software suite. To make PS versus PT1 abundance plots, every sample was subsampled to the same number of TCRs (28,000). Expanded TCRs were defined as absent before sensitization and observed at least eight times at the 2-week time point. In-frame beta chains were kept once TCRdb had trimmed the public reads at Q25 with fastp and called clones with MiXCR. Rows matching on CDR3 protein sequence are summarized as one entry with the most common DNA and genes. It is TCRdb's table, rather than the study itself, that gives the V and J calls and clone size. This sample comprises some 70,000 distinct CDR3 sequences, more than 30% of them detected only once. The ten largest clones capture about 9% of the sample.

The source material was whole blood, sampled in connection with sensitization to the hapten diphenylcyclopropenone (DPC). This chain joins TRBV7-2 to TRBJ2-3, with an unclear D gene assignment. The sequence was collected from a man aged 35-49 years with alopecia areata. Some clones in this sample may be carry-over from other donors' samples. The DNA is as follows: TGTGCCAGCAGCTTTAGTCCTAGCACAGATACGCAGTATTTT. It codes for CASSFSPSTDTQYF.